These T cell receptor beta chains were read from a single sample in a study of shared clonotypes between healthy human individuals. Data came from immunoSEQ multiplex PCR; TCRdb stores just in-frame clones and leaves some out. The table shows around 1,900,000 clones, with about 94% occurring only once. The specimen sequenced was naive CD8+ T cells from PBMCs. The receptor set was obtained from a man between 18 and 35 years old in good health. Some clones in this sample may be carry-over from other donors' samples. CDR3s include the opening cysteine and the closing phenylalanine or tryptophan. A D gene is named only where the DNA matches it firmly. The listing skips clone size in some rows; elsewhere it reads once, few, many or a size class.

J gene: TRBJ2-7; D gene: NA; V gene: TRBV28; clone size: NA; CDR3 protein: CASSNRGGIYEQYF; CDR3 DNA: TGTGCCAGCAGCAACAGGGGGGGAATCTACGAGCAGTACTTC
J gene: TRBJ2-7; D gene: TRBD2; V gene: TRBV7-8; clone size: NA; CDR3 protein: CASSLAGGPDEQYF; CDR3 DNA: TGTGCCAGCAGCTTAGCGGGAGGGCCGGACGAGCAGTACTTC
J gene: TRBJ1-1; D gene: TRBD1; V gene: TRBV4-2; clone size: NA; CDR3 protein: CASSERTGGLAEAFF; CDR3 DNA: TGTGCCAGCAGCGAGAGGACAGGGGGTCTAGCTGAAGCTTTCTTT
J gene: TRBJ2-7; D gene: NA; V gene: TRBV28; clone size: once; CDR3 protein: CASSPGRTYEQYF; CDR3 DNA: TGTGCCAGCAGTCCAGGCAGAACCTACGAGCAGTACTTC
J gene: TRBJ2-7; D gene: NA; V gene: TRBV7-8; clone size: NA; CDR3 protein: CASSDPYEQYF; CDR3 DNA: TGTGCCAGCAGCGACCCCTACGAGCAGTACTTC
J gene: TRBJ2-2; D gene: NA; V gene: TRBV5-1; clone size: NA; CDR3 protein: CASSPGGTGELFF; CDR3 DNA: TGCGCCAGCAGCCCGGGCGGCACCGGGGAGCTGTTTTTT
J gene: TRBJ2-1; D gene: NA; V gene: TRBV27; clone size: NA; CDR3 protein: CASSLLPSAYYNEQFF; CDR3 DNA: TGTGCCAGCAGTTTATTGCCTAGCGCTTACTACAATGAGCAGTTCTTC
J gene: TRBJ2-7; D gene: NA; V gene: TRBV6-5; clone size: NA; CDR3 protein: CASRDPGGGYEQYF; CDR3 DNA: TGTGCCAGCAGAGACCCCGGTGGAGGCTACGAGCAGTACTTC
J gene: TRBJ2-6; D gene: TRBD1; V gene: TRBV27; clone size: NA; CDR3 protein: CASSFSHRTGGKPGANVLTF; CDR3 DNA: TGTGCCAGCAGTTTCTCACATCGGACAGGGGGGAAACCTGGGGCCAACGTCCTGACTTTC
J gene: TRBJ1-1; D gene: NA; V gene: TRBV9; clone size: NA; CDR3 protein: CASSVWDGTEAFF; CDR3 DNA: TGTGCCAGCAGCGTGTGGGACGGCACTGAAGCTTTCTTT
J gene: TRBJ2-5; D gene: NA; V gene: TRBV4-3; clone size: NA; CDR3 protein: CASSQDVETQYF; CDR3 DNA: TGCGCCAGCAGCCAAGATGTTGAGACCCAGTACTTC